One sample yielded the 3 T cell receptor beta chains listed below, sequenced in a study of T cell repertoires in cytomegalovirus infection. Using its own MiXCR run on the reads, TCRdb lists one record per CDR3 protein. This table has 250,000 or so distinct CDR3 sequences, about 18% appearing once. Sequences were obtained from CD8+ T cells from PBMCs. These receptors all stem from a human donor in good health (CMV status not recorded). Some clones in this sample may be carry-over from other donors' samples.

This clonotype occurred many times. The CDR3 nucleotides read TGTGCCAGCAATACCCTTCCAACCGTGGACACCGGGGAGCTGTTTTTT. Amino acid sequence: CASNTLPTVDTGELFF. V usage is TRBV27 and J usage is TRBJ2-2; no clear D. Germline V CDR1 and CDR2: MNHEY, SMNVEV (reference sequence). Trimming pared 7 bases from V and 3 bases from J, leaving 18 bases between. This CDR3 region has 16 residues.

DNA for the CDR3: TGTGCCAGCAGTCCCGGGGCGGTTGCGGGCTACACCTTC. It is translated as CASSPGAVAGYTF. The gene calls are TRBV12-3 or TRBV12-4 and TRBJ1-2, with D perhaps matching TRBD1 (5 bases). V lost 5 bases, J lost 8 bases, and 15 bases lay in between. The CDR3 consists of 13 residues.

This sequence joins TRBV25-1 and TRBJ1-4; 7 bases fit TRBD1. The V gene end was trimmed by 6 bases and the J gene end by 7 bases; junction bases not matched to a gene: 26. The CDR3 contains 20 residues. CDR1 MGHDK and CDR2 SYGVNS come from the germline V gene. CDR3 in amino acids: CASRGLEEGWDPGGPEKLFF. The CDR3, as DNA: TGTGCCAGCAGGGGCCTCGAGGAAGGATGGGACCCAGGGGGACCTGAAAAACTGTTTTTT. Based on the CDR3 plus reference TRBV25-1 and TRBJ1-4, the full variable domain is EADIYQTPRYLVIGTGKKITLECSQTMGHDKMYWYQQDPGMELHLIHYSYGVNSTEKGDLSSESTVSRIRTEHFPLTLESARPSHTSQYLCASRGLEEGWDPGGPEKLFFGSGTQLSVL.